These 27 T cell receptor beta chains share one sample of origin, sequenced in a study of breast tumors, draining lymph nodes, adjacent tissues. Each CDR3 protein is one row after TCRdb ran MiXCR on the multiplex PCR reads. Here the sample spans 150,000 to 200,000 distinct CDR3 sequences, roughly 30% being singletons. Breast cancer patients provided tissue from their axillary draining lymph nodes. Specimen: axillary lymph node tissue. The receptors here all came from a female donor with breast cancer. Some clones in this sample may be carry-over from other donors' samples.

This clonotype was picked up many times. The V gene is TRBV14, the J gene TRBJ1-3; D not certain. Per germline, CDR1 SGHDN and CDR2 FVKESK. V lost 1 base to trimming and J lost 5 bases, with 0 bases between them. CDR3 size: 11 residues. The CDR3 loop is CASSQGNTIYF. Written as DNA, the CDR3 is TGTGCCAGCAGCCAAGGAAACACCATATATTTT.

In its sample, this clonotype was seen many times. The rearrangement joins TRBV13 to TRBJ2-7, with 9 positions matching TRBD2. The CDR3 loop spans 17 amino acids. Germline V CDR1 and CDR2: PRHDT, FYEKMQ (reference sequence). V gave up 5 bases and J gave up 6 bases; unmatched junction bases: 17. As DNA, the CDR3 is TGTGCCAGCAGCGCGCCGGGACTAGCATTTAAGATGGGCGAGCAGTACTTC. Translation: CASSAPGLAFKMGEQYF.

V usage is TRBV4-2 and J usage is TRBJ2-3, with 10 bases fitting TRBD2. V lost 3 bases, J lost 5 bases, and 8 bases stayed unmatched. The CDR3 is 16 amino acids. CDR1 is LGHNA and CDR2 is YNFKEQ in the germline V gene. Here the CDR3 reads CASSHISGRGKDTQYF. The CDR3 DNA is TGTGCCAGCAGCCATATCAGCGGGAGGGGAAAAGATACGCAGTATTTT.

Many counts were recorded for this clonotype. The V gene is TRBV5-6, the J gene TRBJ1-5; weak D call: TRBD1 (6 bases). CDR1 SGHDT and CDR2 YYEEEE come from the germline V gene. The CDR3 has 14 amino acids. V lost 4 bases and J lost 5, with 13 bases in between. The CDR3 DNA reads as TGTGCCAGCAGCGCCGGACAGAATTATCAGCCCCAGCATTTT. Translating it yields CASSAGQNYQPQHF.

This clonotype showed up many times. The gene calls are TRBV7-2 and TRBJ2-1; perhaps TRBD2 as D (7 bases). This CDR3 has 15 amino acids. Trimming stripped 3 bases from V and 7 bases from J, with 16 bases between. From germline, CDR1 is SGHTA and CDR2 FQGNSA. Here the CDR3 reads CASSLLGGLGNEQFF. CDR3 bases: TGTGCCAGCAGCTTGTTGGGGGGGCTAGGGAATGAGCAGTTCTTC.

This clonotype was recorded many times. The chain carries TRBV5-1 and TRBJ2-1, with TRBD2 matching over 7 bases. V gave up 0 bases and J gave up 3 bases; unmatched junction bases: 9. CDR1 SGHRS and CDR2 YFSETQ come from the germline V gene. The CDR3 has 17 amino acids. Written as DNA, the CDR3 is TGCGCCAGCAGCTTGGCAGGGACTAACTCTGACTACAATGAGCAGTTCTTC. Its protein product is CASSLAGTNSDYNEQFF.

A note on this clonotype: The CDR3 end shows no conserved phenylalanine or tryptophan, and so a read error is likely. The DNA is omitted, as the CDR3 cannot be located on it reliably, and the CDR3 follows TCRdb's listing. V gene TRBV20-1 combines with J gene TRBJ2-2; TRBD2, as called in the table, went unchecked against the DNA. The CDR3 sequence runs 16 residues, both termini included. CDR1 is DFQATT and CDR2 is SNEGSKA in the germline V gene (reference sequence). CDR3 sequence reads: CSARGLAHANTGERMS.

This clonotype appeared a few times. This chain connects TRBV27 to TRBJ2-7, with D possibly called TRBD1 or TRBD2 (5 bases each). Trimming pared 7 bases from V and 0 bases from J, leaving 7 bases between. The CDR3 spans 12 residues. CDR1 is MNHEY, CDR2 SMNVEV, per germline (reference sequence). CDR3 protein: CASKGSSYEQYF. CDR3 in DNA: TGTGCCAGCAAGGGGAGCTCCTACGAGCAGTACTTC.

The V gene is TRBV6-5, the J gene TRBJ2-2, with 10 positions matching TRBD2. The germline V gene encodes CDR1 MNHEY and CDR2 SVGAGI. The CDR3 has 16 amino acids. V shed 8 bases and J 1 base; nucleotides not matched to a gene: 7. The CDR3 protein is CASGPSGGQNTGELFF. As DNA, the CDR3 is TGTGCCAGCGGACCTAGCGGGGGCCAGAACACCGGGGAGCTGTTTTTT.

This clonotype was seen many times. The chain uses TRBV20-1 and TRBJ2-1; D not resolved. V dropped 6 bases and J dropped 0 bases, with 12 bases sitting between them. Germline V gene data show CDR1 as DFQATT and CDR2 as SNEGSKA (reference sequence). The CDR3 runs to 14 residues. For the CDR3, the DNA is TGCAGTGCCCCGCCCTCGTCCTCCTACAATGAGCAGTTCTTC. Residues: CSAPPSSSYNEQFF.

This clonotype was recorded a few times. At one end, the junction sequence differs from germline, possibly due to a read error. This CDR3 is CASSHSSGITDTQYF. The CDR3 bases are TGTGCCAGCAGTCACTCGTCCGGGATCACAGATACGCAGTATTTT. The rearrangement joins TRBV6-5 to TRBJ2-3, with a possible D match to TRBD2 (5 bases). The CDR3 spans 15 residues. Germline CDR1 reads MNHEY; CDR2 reads SVGAGI.

This clonotype was picked up a small number of times. The genes are TRBV25-1 and TRBJ1-1, with TRBD1 as a possible D gene (6 bases). V lost 0 bases and J lost 8, with 16 bases in between. Germline V gene sequence: CDR1 MGHDK, CDR2 SYGVNS. The length of the CDR3 is 15 residues. CDR3 nucleotides: TGTGCCAGCAGTGAATATGTGGGGGGCCGAGGGGAAGCTTTCTTT. It yields the protein CASSEYVGGRGEAFF. The entire variable domain, with the rest obtained from reference TRBV25-1 and TRBJ1-1, is as follows: EADIYQTPRYLVIGTGKKITLECSQTMGHDKMYWYQQDPGMELHLIHYSYGVNSTEKGDLSSESTVSRIRTEHFPLTLESARPSHTSQYLCASSEYVGGRGEAFFGQGTRLTVV.

This clonotype has a count of ten or more. The chain carries TRBV19 and TRBJ1-2, with 8 bases that match TRBD1. The V gene end was trimmed by 6 bases and the J gene end by 5 bases; junction bases not matched to a gene: 11. This CDR3 is 15 amino acids long. Germline-derived CDR1 and CDR2 are LNHDA and SQIVND (reference sequence). The CDR3: CASRSPGGKDYGYTF. CDR3 sequence (DNA): TGTGCCAGTAGATCCCCAGGGGGCAAGGATTATGGCTACACCTTC.

The chain combines TRBV12-3 or TRBV12-4 with TRBJ1-3, with a possible D match to TRBD1 (5 bases). Trimming stripped 6 bases from V and 4 bases from J, with 7 bases between. CDR3 length equals 12 residues. Written as DNA, the CDR3 is TGTGCCAGCAGCAAGGGGGGAAACACCATATATTTT. Translating gives CASSKGGNTIYF.

This clonotype was found many times. The chain combines TRBV13 with TRBJ2-5; D unclear. Germline CDR1 and CDR2: PRHDT and FYEKMQ (reference sequence). This CDR3 is 13 amino acids long. With 3 bases removed from V and 5 bases from J, the gap between germline ends came to 10 bases. The CDR3 bases are TGTGCCAGCAGCTTCATGGAAAGCGAGACCCAGTACTTC. Translated, it gives CASSFMESETQYF.

The table lists this clonotype with a few counts. This chain joins TRBV10-3 and TRBJ1-1, with TRBD1 as a possible D gene (5 bases). Germline CDR1 reads ENHRY; CDR2 reads SYGVKD. Trimming removed 3 bases at V and 0 bases at J, with 11 bases between. The CDR3 runs to 15 residues. For the CDR3, the DNA is TGTGCCATCAGTGAATCTGGGACGGTGAACACTGAAGCTTTCTTT. Translating it yields CAISESGTVNTEAFF.

This clonotype was counted ten times or more. This rearrangement joins TRBV7-9 to TRBJ1-2; D possibly corresponds to TRBD1 (5 bases). From germline, CDR1 is SEHNR and CDR2 FQNEAQ (reference sequence). CDR3 length: 14 amino acids. Trimming shortened V by 5 bases and J by 8 bases, and 18 bases separated the two germline ends. The CDR3 spells CASSPPGGSGGYTF. CDR3 nucleotide sequence: TGTGCCAGCAGCCCACCGGGGGGGTCGGGCGGCTACACCTTC. The variable domain in full, completed from reference TRBV7-9 and TRBJ1-2, reads DTGVSQNPRHKITKRGQNVTFRCDPISEHNRLYWYRQTLGQGPEFLTYFQNEAQLEKSRLLSDRFSAERPKGSFSTLEIQRTEQGDSAMYLCASSPPGGSGGYTFGSGTRLTVV.

This clonotype was recorded at least ten times. The genes are TRBV7-6 and TRBJ2-2; 14 bases align to TRBD2. J was trimmed by 4 bases and V by 3 bases; bases with no gene match: 1. CDR1 SGHVS and CDR2 FNYEAQ come from the germline V gene. The CDR3 runs 16 residues. This chain's CDR3 is CASSFGLAGGTGELFF. CDR3 sequence (DNA): TGTGCCAGCAGCTTCGGACTAGCGGGGGGCACCGGGGAGCTGTTTTTT.

Comments on this clonotype: No conserved phenylalanine or tryptophan is present at the end of the CDR3, so a read error is the likely explanation. The V and J genes are TRBV7-2 and TRBJ1-1; possibly TRBD1 for D (5 bases). Germline V gene lookup returns CDR1 SGHTA and CDR2 FQGNSA. V gave up 5 bases and J gave up 0 bases, with 13 bases separating them. This CDR3 is 15 amino acids long. In nucleotides, the CDR3 is TGTGCCAGCAGCGTACCGGGACGGATGAACACTGAAGCTTTCCTT. The encoded protein is CASSVPGRMNTEAFL.

This clonotype was detected only a few times. A read error is possible here, since a much larger clone lies one base away. CDR3 amino acids: CASGPGAMGEQYF. The DNA of the CDR3 is TGCGCCAGCGGCCCAGGCGCGATGGGCGAGCAGTACTTC. The chain is built from TRBV4-1 and TRBJ2-7; no clear D. CDR1 and CDR2 from the germline V gene are MGHRA and YSYEKL. Trimming left V 8 bases short and J 6 bases short, with 17 bases between. The CDR3 totals 13 residues.

At least ten counts were recorded for this clonotype. The rearrangement links TRBV10-3 to TRBJ2-7; D possibly corresponds to TRBD1 (6 bases). The germline CDR1 and CDR2 sequences are ENHRY and SYGVKD. Trimming stripped 6 bases from V and 1 base from J, with 13 bases between. The CDR3 consists of 14 residues. CDR3 protein: CAIRDRDTSYEQYF. The CDR3 DNA reads as TGTGCCATCAGGGACCGGGACACTTCCTACGAGCAGTACTTC.

This clonotype was seen repeatedly, ten times or more. The V gene is TRBV7-2, the J gene TRBJ2-1; no definite D call. Per the germline V gene, CDR1 is SGHTA and CDR2 is FQGNSA. V was trimmed by 6 bases and J by 4 bases, leaving 13 bases between them. The CDR3 has 14 amino acids. CDR3 protein: CASRKGHEYNEQFF. The DNA for the CDR3 is TGTGCCAGCAGAAAGGGCCACGAATACAATGAGCAGTTCTTC.

This chain connects TRBV6-1 to TRBJ1-5; D remains unclear. The germline CDR1 and CDR2 sequences are MNHNS and SASEGT. Trimming left V 6 bases short and J 2 bases short, with 11 bases between. The CDR3 length is 14 residues. The CDR3 nucleotides are TGTGCCAGCAGGTTGCTTCGGGGCAATCAGCCCCAGCATTTT. Protein: CASRLLRGNQPQHF.

The table lists this clonotype with a few counts. An end of the junction differs from the germline gene, which may be a read error. V gene TRBV6-5 combines with J gene TRBJ2-7; 9 bases are a match to TRBD1. Germline loops: CDR1 MNHEY, CDR2 SVGAGI. The CDR3 contains 17 residues. Here the CDR3 DNA reads TGTGCCAGCAGTCACTCGACAGGGACAGGGTTATACTACGAGCAGTACTTC. Its protein product is CASSHSTGTGLYYEQYF.

The rearrangement uses TRBV7-8 and TRBJ2-7; D possibly corresponds to TRBD2 (6 bases). CDR3 length: 15 residues. In germline, CDR1 is SGHVS, CDR2 FQNEAQ. Trimming removed 5 bases at V and 5 bases at J, with 19 bases between. CDR3 DNA: TGTGCCAGCAGCGCTATTAGGCTAGCGTCCAACGAGCAGTACTTC. It translates to CASSAIRLASNEQYF. Based on the CDR3 plus reference TRBV7-8 and TRBJ2-7, the full variable domain is GAGVSQSPRYKVAKRGQDVALRCDPISGHVSLFWYQQALGQGPEFLTYFQNEAQLDKSGLPSDRFFAERPEGSVSTLKIQRTQQEDSAVYLCASSAIRLASNEQYFGPGTRLTVT.

For this clonotype: One end of the junction varies from germline; a read error may be responsible. The chain has TRBV12-3 or TRBV12-4 and TRBJ1-5, with D unresolved. CDR3 size: 13 residues. The CDR3 bases are TGTACCAGCAGCCCGACTAGAAATGAGCCCCAGCATTTT. Translating it yields CTSSPTRNEPQHF.

The CDR3 DNA sequence: TGTGCCAGCAGTTTAGTGCGATACAAGGAAGGGACTGAAGCTTTCTTT. Translation gives CASSLVRYKEGTEAFF. The genes are TRBV27 and TRBJ1-1; D gene ambiguous. V was pared by 2 bases and J by 5 bases, with 18 bases between. This CDR3 comprises 16 residues. Germline CDR1 reads MNHEY; CDR2 reads SMNVEV (reference sequence).